The 19 T cell receptor beta chains reported below all come from one sample, sequenced in a study of early T cells in non-severe SARS-CoV-2 infection. TCRdb re-called the 5' RACE reads through MiXCR, storing one row per CDR3 protein. The data hold 85,000 to 90,000 distinct CDR3 sequences, with approximately 14% observed a single time. Sequencing was carried out using whole blood. All receptors come from an adult who was a healthcare worker with PCR-confirmed SARS-CoV-2 infection or an uninfected control (not recorded which).

This clonotype turned up a few times. V and J are TRBV30 and TRBJ2-1; no clear D. V lost 3 bases to trimming and J lost 0 bases, with 9 bases between them. The CDR3 covers 14 residues. Germline assignment: CDR1 GTSNPN and CDR2 SVGIG (reference sequence). The CDR3: CAWRLRGSYNEQFF. The CDR3 DNA reads as TGTGCCTGGAGATTGAGAGGCTCCTACAATGAGCAGTTCTTC.

This chain links TRBV7-9 with TRBJ2-1, with a weak D call TRBD1 (5 bases). Trimming stripped 6 bases from V and 0 bases from J, with 9 bases between. The CDR3 length is 14 residues. CDR1 is SEHNR, CDR2 FQNEAQ, per germline (reference sequence). CDR3 nucleotide sequence: TGTGCCAGCAGAGAAGGGGTCTCCTACAATGAGCAGTTCTTC. It specifies CASREGVSYNEQFF.

The rearrangement joins TRBV6-5 to TRBJ2-2; D uncertain. This CDR3 has 15 residues. V lost 2 bases to trimming and J lost 4 bases, with 11 bases between them. Germline loops: CDR1 MNHEY, CDR2 SVGAGI. The DNA of the CDR3 is TGTGCCAGCAGTTACCAACCTCGCCCCACCGGGGAGCTGTTTTTT. This gives the protein CASSYQPRPTGELFF.

This clonotype was recorded a few times. The chain combines TRBV7-9 with TRBJ2-3; the match to TRBD2 covers 12 bases. The length of the CDR3 is 15 residues. The ends lost 5 bases at V and 4 bases at J; junction bases unmatched: 4. CDR1 is SEHNR, CDR2 FQNEAQ, per germline (reference sequence). The CDR3 coding sequence is TGTGCCAGCAGCGCGACTAGCGGGAGTGCAGATACGCAGTATTTT. Amino acids: CASSATSGSADTQYF.

This clonotype was seen repeatedly, ten times or more. The chain employs TRBV5-1 and TRBJ1-2; D call uncertain. V was trimmed by 0 bases and J by 4 bases, leaving 10 bases between them. Per germline, CDR1 SGHRS and CDR2 YFSETQ. This CDR3 region has 14 residues. CDR3 DNA: TGCGCCAGCAGCTTGGAGGAGGAGGCCTATGGCTACACCTTC. This gives the protein CASSLEEEAYGYTF.

The rearrangement joins TRBV5-1 to TRBJ2-3, with TRBD1 matching over 8 bases. CDR1 and CDR2 (germline): SGHRS, YFSETQ. The CDR3 sequence is 15 residues long. Trimming removed 3 bases from V and 2 bases from J; junction bases left unmatched: 5. CDR3 nucleotide sequence: TGCGCCAGCAGCTCTATGACAGGGGTCACAGATACGCAGTATTTT. Translation gives CASSSMTGVTDTQYF.

With respect to this clonotype: One base away lies a much larger clone, so this may be a sequencing read error. The CDR3 bases are TGCAGTGCTAGACAGGGGGCGATGGTCGCTGGAGCTTTCTTT. Protein sequence: CSARQGAMVAGAFF. This chain uses TRBV20-1 with TRBJ1-1, with 8 bases matching TRBD1. J gave up 10 bases and V 2 bases, and 12 bases lay outside the gene matches. The CDR3 is 14 amino acids. Germline V gene sequence: CDR1 DFQATT, CDR2 SNEGSKA (reference sequence).

This clonotype has a count of ten or more. V gene TRBV12-3 or TRBV12-4 combines with J gene TRBJ1-1; the D gene is possibly TRBD1 (5 bases). The V end lost 5 bases, the J end lost 4 bases, and 17 bases lay between the germline ends. The CDR3 runs 15 residues. CDR3 loop: CASSPKGPGGTEAFF. Written as DNA, the CDR3 is TGTGCCAGCAGTCCAAAAGGGCCGGGGGGCACTGAAGCTTTCTTT.

This clonotype was observed a few times. The V call is TRBV20-1, the J call TRBJ2-2; 10 bases are a match to TRBD2. Trimming removed 5 bases from V and 5 bases from J; junction bases left unmatched: 2. The CDR3 is 13 amino acids. CDR1 DFQATT and CDR2 SNEGSKA come from the germline V gene (reference sequence). CDR3 loop: CSAGLAVTGELFF. The CDR3 coding sequence is TGCAGTGCTGGACTAGCGGTGACCGGGGAGCTGTTTTTT.

The table lists this clonotype with a few counts. The J gene is TRBJ1-2, the V gene TRBV7-2; D uncertain. V shed 3 bases and J shed 8 bases, with 13 bases lying between them. The CDR3 has 13 amino acids. Germline CDR1 reads SGHTA; CDR2 reads FQGNSA. The CDR3 here is CASSFIPRRGYTF. The CDR3 DNA sequence: TGTGCCAGCAGCTTTATCCCCCGCCGGGGCTACACCTTC.

This clonotype was counted only a few times. The chain is built from TRBV4-1 and TRBJ2-7, with D uncertain. The CDR3 runs to 14 residues. Germline V gives CDR1 MGHRA, CDR2 YSYEKL. Trimming pared 3 bases from V and 11 bases from J, leaving 20 bases between. The CDR3 DNA reads as TGCGCCAGCAGCCACGGGCTGACCTCCGCGCCGGAGTACTTC. It codes for CASSHGLTSAPEYF.

This chain connects TRBV5-4 to TRBJ2-1, with 7 bases lining up with TRBD2. Germline CDR1 SGHNT, CDR2 YYREEE (reference sequence). The CDR3 totals 16 residues. Trimming cost V 4 bases and J 2 bases; bases outside gene matches: 9. The CDR3 DNA follows: TGTGCCAGCAGCCTCCGGACTAGTGGTGCCTACAATGAGCAGTTCTTC. Its translation: CASSLRTSGAYNEQFF.

This clonotype was found a few times. This chain uses TRBV20-1 with TRBJ2-7; 11 bases map to TRBD2. J gave up 2 bases and V 3 bases, and 6 bases lay outside the gene matches. The CDR3 is made up of 15 amino acids. Germline V gene sequence: CDR1 DFQATT, CDR2 SNEGSKA (reference sequence). This CDR3 reads CSASKGTSGAYEQYF. For the CDR3, the DNA is TGCAGTGCTAGTAAAGGGACTAGCGGAGCCTACGAGCAGTACTTC.

This clonotype was recorded a few times. The chain uses TRBV4-1 and TRBJ2-1; 13 bases match TRBD2. The trim removed 5 bases at V and 9 bases at J, leaving 13 bases unmatched. The germline V gene encodes CDR1 MGHRA and CDR2 YSYEKL. The length of the CDR3 is 17 residues. CDR3: CASSGGTSGAPGSEQFF. The CDR3 DNA follows: TGCGCCAGCAGCGGAGGGACTAGCGGGGCCCCGGGGAGTGAGCAGTTCTTC.

This clonotype appeared many times. This chain uses TRBV6-2 or TRBV6-3 with TRBJ1-6; no reliable D call. The ends were cut back, 5 bases at V and 8 bases at J, with 13 bases in the middle. The CDR3 extends over 14 amino acids. The germline CDR1 and CDR2 sequences are MNHEY and SVGEGT. The CDR3 bases are TGTGCCAGCAGTCTCCTGGACGAATATTCACCCCTCCACTTT. This encodes CASSLLDEYSPLHF.

CDR3: CASRGAGNQPQHF. CDR3 sequence (DNA): TGTGCCAGCAGAGGGGCCGGCAATCAGCCCCAGCATTTT. The chain carries TRBV6-1 and TRBJ1-5; D is possibly TRBD1 (5 bases). The length of the CDR3 is 13 residues. Germline V lookup: CDR1 MNHNS, CDR2 SASEGT. Trimming took off 6 bases at V and 2 bases at J, with 8 bases between the two ends.

The V gene is TRBV7-9, the J gene TRBJ2-2, with 8 bases aligning to TRBD1. CDR1 is SEHNR, CDR2 FQNEAQ, per germline (reference sequence). The CDR3 spans 14 residues. V was clipped by 5 bases and J by 2 bases; unmatched bases: 1. The CDR3 spells CASSPGGNTGELFF. Written as DNA, the CDR3 is TGTGCCAGCAGCCCAGGGGGCAACACCGGGGAGCTGTTTTTT. The full variable domain, with the rest looked up from reference TRBV7-9 and TRBJ2-2, is DTGVSQNPRHKITKRGQNVTFRCDPISEHNRLYWYRQTLGQGPEFLTYFQNEAQLEKSRLLSDRFSAERPKGSFSTLEIQRTEQGDSAMYLCASSPGGNTGELFFGEGSRLTVL.

The gene calls are TRBV7-3 and TRBJ2-3; D gene uncertain. Germline V CDR1 and CDR2: SGHTA, FQGTGA. The CDR3 loop spans 14 amino acids. The V gene lost 5 bases and the J gene lost 2 bases, with 11 bases spanning the gap. The CDR3 DNA reads as TGTGCCAGCAGCCAAGGCCTCGACACAGATACGCAGTATTTT. Protein product: CASSQGLDTDTQYF.

This clonotype occurred many times. This rearrangement joins TRBV3-1 to TRBJ2-5; 9 nucleotides match TRBD2. CDR1 and CDR2 from the germline V gene are LGHDT and YNNKEL (reference sequence). The CDR3 has 16 amino acids. V was clipped by 4 bases and J by 5 bases; unmatched bases: 11. The CDR3 loop is CASSPYEAGGEETQYF. The CDR3 coding sequence is TGTGCCAGCAGCCCCTATGAAGCGGGAGGCGAGGAGACCCAGTACTTC.